The present T cell receptor beta chain was sequenced within a study of post-analysis software for immune sequencing data. Study-wide results and limits: Controls showed lower frequencies than patients for several TRBV segments, and TRBV5-6, TRBV5-1 and TRBV20-1 were among these. Samples prepared in the same batch strongly co-clustered by F measure. Multiple sclerosis was associated with a significant reduction in normalized Chao1 diversity relative to controls.

V dropped 6 bases and J dropped 5 bases, with 22 bases sitting between them. This CDR3 comprises 16 residues. Germline lookup yields CDR1 MDHEN and CDR2 SYDVKM. Unique molecular identifiers had been added to the TCR beta cDNA libraries. A few hundred thousand cDNA molecules were obtained from approximately 1 to 10 million T cells. TCRdb recomputed calls from the PCR reads with MiXCR, one row per CDR3 protein. The top ten clones hold roughly 12% of a sample with a few hundred thousand distinct CDR3 sequences, roughly 46% of them seen once. The table lists this clonotype with a few counts. What it binds is not known.

This clonotype originated in a girl between 5 and 17 years old with multiple sclerosis. The chain joins TRBV28 to TRBJ2-5, with D possibly called TRBD1 or TRBD2 (5 bases each). Sequencing was performed on blood. As DNA, the CDR3 is TGTGCCAGCAGGTCGCCCCCCCGGGACCCCCAGGAGACCCAGTACTTC. The encoded protein is CASRSPPRDPQETQYF.